Listed here are 14 T cell receptor beta chains from one sample, sequenced in a study of T cell repertoires in cytomegalovirus infection. These receptors' antigens are unknown. Each CDR3 protein gets one entry after TCRdb re-called the reads with MiXCR. The sample yields around 230,000 distinct CDR3 sequences, roughly 34% seen once. This specimen was CD8+ T cells from cultured PBMCs, taken from culture after CMV antigen stimulation. The receptors stem from a human donor in good health (CMV status not recorded). Some clones in this sample may be carry-over from other donors' samples.

This clonotype was counted between two and nine times. CDR3 amino acids: CASKLADGETQYF. DNA of the CDR3: TGTGCCAGCAAACTAGCGGACGGGGAGACCCAGTACTTC. The rearrangement joins TRBV7-2 to TRBJ2-5; TRBD2 agrees at 8 bases. Germline V gives CDR1 SGHTA, CDR2 FQGNSA. The CDR3 has 13 amino acids. The J segment lost 5 bases and the V segment lost 7 bases, leaving 6 bases of the junction unmatched.

The CDR3 nucleotides are TGTGCCAGCAGCGGAGGACTGACTAGCGGGAGAGGATACGAGCAGTACTTC. Its protein is CASSGGLTSGRGYEQYF. The chain employs TRBV5-4 and TRBJ2-7, with 12 bases lining up with TRBD2. The CDR3 runs 17 residues. Germline assignment: CDR1 SGHNT and CDR2 YYREEE (reference sequence). V trimming: 4 bases; J trimming: 4 bases; junction bases outside the gene matches: 12.

The chain is built from TRBV4-2 and TRBJ2-2; D unclear. V shed 0 bases and J shed 5 bases, with 16 bases lying between them. The CDR3 has 17 amino acids. Germline CDR1 LGHNA, CDR2 YNFKEQ. The CDR3 spells CASSQEGLEGWTGELFF. Written as DNA, the CDR3 is TGTGCCAGCAGCCAAGAAGGGCTAGAAGGGTGGACCGGGGAGCTGTTTTTT.

V and J are TRBV12-3 or TRBV12-4 and TRBJ2-7; TRBD2 aligns across 7 bases. Losses at the gene ends were 7 bases for V and 4 bases for J; bases not matched to a gene: 13. The CDR3 is 15 residues long. CDR3 sequence: CASNLGGIEDYEQYF. The CDR3 DNA follows: TGTGCCAGCAACCTCGGGGGGATTGAAGATTACGAGCAGTACTTC.

The chain recombines TRBV7-9 with TRBJ1-2; D gene uncertain. Trimming removed 1 base from V and 10 bases from J, with 7 bases in between. The CDR3 has 11 residues. Germline V gene data show CDR1 as SEHNR and CDR2 as FQNEAQ (reference sequence). As DNA, the CDR3 is TGTGCCAGCAGCTTAGGATTTGCCTACACCTTC. Its protein product is CASSLGFAYTF.

This clonotype was counted a few times. CDR3 nucleotides: TGTGCCAGCAGCATCACCCTACTAGCGGGAGTAACCGGGGAGCTGTTTTTT. It translates to CASSITLLAGVTGELFF. This chain joins TRBV11-3 and TRBJ2-2; 11 bases align to TRBD2. Germline values: CDR1 SGHNT, CDR2 YENEEA. The junction had 10 bases not matched to a gene; V was cut back by 5 bases and J by 5 bases. This CDR3 spans 17 amino acids.

This clonotype appeared a few times. The rearrangement joins TRBV15 to TRBJ2-3, with D unresolved. This CDR3 region has 17 residues. V was clipped by 0 bases and J by 0 bases, with 13 bases between them. Germline V lookup: CDR1 LNHNV, CDR2 YYDKDF (reference sequence). CDR3 protein: CATSRDRRKTSTDTQYF. Here the CDR3 DNA reads TGTGCCACCAGCAGAGACCGCAGGAAAACTAGCACAGATACGCAGTATTTT.

This clonotype was seen just once. V and J are TRBV10-3 and TRBJ1-1, with D perhaps matching TRBD1 (5 bases). Germline V gene lookup returns CDR1 ENHRY and CDR2 SYGVKD. The CDR3 runs to 14 residues. V gave up 7 bases and J gave up 1 base, with 13 bases separating them. CDR3 residues: CAITEDTPNTEAFF. The CDR3 DNA follows: TGTGCCATCACCGAGGACACGCCGAACACTGAAGCTTTCTTT.

This chain connects TRBV11-2 to TRBJ2-5, with a weak D call TRBD1 (6 bases). Trimming removed 0 bases from V and 4 bases from J, with 9 bases in between. CDR3 length: 14 amino acids. Germline V gene data show CDR1 as SGHAT and CDR2 as FQNNGV. The CDR3 loop is CASSLEGGRETQYF. In nucleotides, the CDR3 is TGTGCCAGCAGCTTAGAAGGGGGACGAGAGACCCAGTACTTC.

CDR3 loop: CASWQRYTNTGELFF. The CDR3 region has the DNA TGTGCCAGCTGGCAGAGATATACGAACACCGGGGAGCTGTTTTTT. The genes are TRBV6-1 and TRBJ2-2; D gene uncertain. The CDR3 totals 15 residues. Per germline, CDR1 MNHNS and CDR2 SASEGT. V shed 8 bases and J shed 0 bases, with 13 bases lying between them.

The CDR3 bases are TGTGCCAGCAGTTTATCCGCAGCCTCTGGAAACACCATATATTTT. Its protein product is CASSLSAASGNTIYF. The chain employs TRBV27 and TRBJ1-3, with D unresolved. Germline V gene data show CDR1 as MNHEY and CDR2 as SMNVEV (reference sequence). This CDR3 region has 15 residues. V was clipped by 0 bases and J by 0 bases, with 6 bases between them.

This chain connects TRBV27 to TRBJ1-1; TRBD1 might be the D (6 bases). CDR1 is MNHEY, CDR2 SMNVEV, per germline (reference sequence). This CDR3 contains 17 residues. V dropped 6 bases and J dropped 1 base, with 21 bases sitting between them. The CDR3 spells CASRSNTGTKKNTEAFF. Written as DNA, the CDR3 is TGTGCCAGCAGAAGTAATACAGGGACTAAAAAGAACACTGAAGCTTTCTTT.

The rearrangement uses TRBV19 and TRBJ1-5, with D maybe TRBD1 (5 bases). The CDR3 has 15 residues. Germline loops: CDR1 LNHDA, CDR2 SQIVND (reference sequence). V lost 1 base to trimming and J lost 3 bases, with 10 bases between them. The CDR3 nucleotides are TGTGCCAGTAGTATAGCCCGGGGCCCCAATCAGCCCCAGCATTTT. It is translated as CASSIARGPNQPQHF.

This clonotype came up many times. The chain couples TRBV27 to TRBJ2-7; 15 bases align to TRBD2. From germline, CDR1 is MNHEY and CDR2 SMNVEV (reference sequence). CDR3 length: 17 residues. The V and J ends lost 9 bases and 4 bases, in that order; junction bases with no gene match: 13. CDR3 sequence reads: CASSGLAGGPRQYEQYF. DNA of the CDR3: TGTGCCAGTTCAGGACTAGCGGGAGGGCCAAGGCAATACGAGCAGTACTTC.